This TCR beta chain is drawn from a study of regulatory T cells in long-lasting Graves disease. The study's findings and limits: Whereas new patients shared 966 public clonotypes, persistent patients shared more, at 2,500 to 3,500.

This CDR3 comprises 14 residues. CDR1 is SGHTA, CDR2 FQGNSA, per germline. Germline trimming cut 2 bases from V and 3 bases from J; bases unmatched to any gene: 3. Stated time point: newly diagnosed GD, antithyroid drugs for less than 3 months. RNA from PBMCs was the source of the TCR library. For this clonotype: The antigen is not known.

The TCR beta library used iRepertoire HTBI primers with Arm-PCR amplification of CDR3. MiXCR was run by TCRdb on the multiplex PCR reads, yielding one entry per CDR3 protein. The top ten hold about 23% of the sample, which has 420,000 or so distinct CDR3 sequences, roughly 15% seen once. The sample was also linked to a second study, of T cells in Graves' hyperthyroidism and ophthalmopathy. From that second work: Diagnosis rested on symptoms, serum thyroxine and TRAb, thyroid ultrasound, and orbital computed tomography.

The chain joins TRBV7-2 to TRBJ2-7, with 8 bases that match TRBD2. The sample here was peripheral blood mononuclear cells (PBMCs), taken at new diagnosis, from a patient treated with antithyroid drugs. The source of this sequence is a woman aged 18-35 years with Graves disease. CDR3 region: CASSLPTSDYEQYF. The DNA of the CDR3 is TGTGCCAGCAGCTTACCGACTAGCGACTACGAGCAGTACTTC. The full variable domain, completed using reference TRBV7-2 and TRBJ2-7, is GAGVSQSPSNKVTEKGKDVELRCDPISGHTALYWYRQSLGQGLEFLIYFQGNSAPDKSGLPSDRFSAERTGGSVSTLTIQRTQQEDSAVYLCASSLPTSDYEQYFGPGTRLTVT.